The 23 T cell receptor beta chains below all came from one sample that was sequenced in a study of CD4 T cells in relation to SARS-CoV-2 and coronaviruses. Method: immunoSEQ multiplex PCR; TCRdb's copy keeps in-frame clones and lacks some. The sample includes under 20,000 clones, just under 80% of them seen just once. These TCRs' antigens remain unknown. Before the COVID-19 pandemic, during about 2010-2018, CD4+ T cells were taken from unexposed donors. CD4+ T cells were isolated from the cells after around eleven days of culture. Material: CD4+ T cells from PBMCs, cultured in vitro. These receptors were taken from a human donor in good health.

The CDR3 nucleotides read TGTGCCAGCAGTTTGCCCGGACAGGGGTGGGTCCAGCAGTACTTC. It codes for CASSLPGQGWVQQYF. The chain is built from TRBV28 and TRBJ2-7, with 9 bases that match TRBD1. The CDR3 is 15 residues long. J was trimmed by 8 bases and V by 3 bases; bases with no gene match: 11. Germline V CDR1 and CDR2: MDHEN, SYDVKM. Complete variable domain (other parts from reference TRBV28 and TRBJ2-7): DVKVTQSSRYLVKRTGEKVFLECVQDMDHENMFWYRQDPGLGLRLIYFSYDVKMKEKGDIPEGYSVSREKKERFSLILESASTNQTSMYLCASSLPGQGWVQQYFGPGTRLTVT.

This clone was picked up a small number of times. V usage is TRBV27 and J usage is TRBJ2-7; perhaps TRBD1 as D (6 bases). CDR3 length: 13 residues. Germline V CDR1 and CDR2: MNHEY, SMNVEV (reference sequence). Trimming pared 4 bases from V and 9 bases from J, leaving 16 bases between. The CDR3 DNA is TGTGCCAGCAGTTCGGGGAACAGGGACGGGCAGTACTTC. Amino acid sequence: CASSSGNRDGQYF.

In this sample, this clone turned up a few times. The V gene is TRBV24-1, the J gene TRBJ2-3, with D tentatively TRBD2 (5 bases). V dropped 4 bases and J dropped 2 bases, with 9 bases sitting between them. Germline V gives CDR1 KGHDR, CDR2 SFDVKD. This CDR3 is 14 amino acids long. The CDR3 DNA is TGTGCCACCAGTGACTCGGGGTTCACAGATACGCAGTATTTT. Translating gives CATSDSGFTDTQYF.

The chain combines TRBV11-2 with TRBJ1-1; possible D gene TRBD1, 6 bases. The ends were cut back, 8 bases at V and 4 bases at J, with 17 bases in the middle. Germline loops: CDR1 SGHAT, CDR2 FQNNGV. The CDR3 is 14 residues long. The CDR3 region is CASALQGISTEAFF. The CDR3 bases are TGTGCCAGCGCCTTACAGGGCATCAGCACTGAAGCTTTCTTT.

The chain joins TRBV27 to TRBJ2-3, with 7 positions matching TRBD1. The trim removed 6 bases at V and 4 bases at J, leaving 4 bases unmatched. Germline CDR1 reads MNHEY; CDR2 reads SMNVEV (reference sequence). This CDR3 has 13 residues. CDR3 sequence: CASRQGFADTQYF. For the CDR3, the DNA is TGTGCCAGCAGACAGGGGTTTGCAGATACGCAGTATTTT.

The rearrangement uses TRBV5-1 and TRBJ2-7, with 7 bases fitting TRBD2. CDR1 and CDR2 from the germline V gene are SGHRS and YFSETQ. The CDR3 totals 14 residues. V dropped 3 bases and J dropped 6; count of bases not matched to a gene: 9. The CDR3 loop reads CASSSGSGVAEQYF. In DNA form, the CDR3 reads TGCGCCAGCAGCTCTGGGAGCGGGGTGGCCGAGCAGTACTTC.

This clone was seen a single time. Here the CDR3 reads CASSLDRSITSRHEQYF. Here the CDR3 DNA reads TGTGCCAGCAGCTTAGACAGGAGTATCACTAGCAGACACGAGCAGTACTTC. The chain couples TRBV7-9 to TRBJ2-7, with D perhaps matching TRBD2 (6 bases). CDR3 length: 17 residues. The germline V gene encodes CDR1 SEHNR and CDR2 FQNEAQ (reference sequence). The V and J ends lost 1 base and 5 bases respectively, with 21 bases between them.

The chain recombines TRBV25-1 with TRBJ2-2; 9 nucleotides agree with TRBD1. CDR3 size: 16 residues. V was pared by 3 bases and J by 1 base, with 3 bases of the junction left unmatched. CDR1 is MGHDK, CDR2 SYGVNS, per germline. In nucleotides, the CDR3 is TGTGCCAGCAGTGAGGCGGGACAGGGGAACACCGGGGAGCTGTTTTTT. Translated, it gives CASSEAGQGNTGELFF.

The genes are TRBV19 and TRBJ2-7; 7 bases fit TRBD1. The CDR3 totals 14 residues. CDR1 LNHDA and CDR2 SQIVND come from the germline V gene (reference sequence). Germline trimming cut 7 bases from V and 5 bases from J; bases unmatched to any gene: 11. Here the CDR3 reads CASTPTGNYDEQYF. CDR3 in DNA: TGTGCCAGTACCCCGACAGGGAACTATGACGAGCAGTACTTC. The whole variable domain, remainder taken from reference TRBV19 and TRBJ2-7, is DGGITQSPKYLFRKEGQNVTLSCEQNLNHDAMYWYRQDPGQGLRLIYYSQIVNDFQKGDIAEGYSVSREKKESFPLTVTSAQKNPTAFYLCASTPTGNYDEQYFGPGTRLTVT.

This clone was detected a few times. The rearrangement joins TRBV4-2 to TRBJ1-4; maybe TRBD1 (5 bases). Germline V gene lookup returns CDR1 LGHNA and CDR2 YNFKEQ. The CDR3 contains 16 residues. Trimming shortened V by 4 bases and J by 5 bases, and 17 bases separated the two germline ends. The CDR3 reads CASSPTGTAENEKLFF. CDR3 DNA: TGTGCCAGCAGCCCAACCGGGACGGCGGAAAATGAAAAACTGTTTTTT.

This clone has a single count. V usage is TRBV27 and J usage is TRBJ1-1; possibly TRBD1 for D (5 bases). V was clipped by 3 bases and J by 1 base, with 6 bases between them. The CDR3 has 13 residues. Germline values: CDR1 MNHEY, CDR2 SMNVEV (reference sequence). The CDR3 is CASSFQGNTEAFF. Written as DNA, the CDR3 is TGTGCCAGCAGTTTTCAGGGGAACACTGAAGCTTTCTTT.

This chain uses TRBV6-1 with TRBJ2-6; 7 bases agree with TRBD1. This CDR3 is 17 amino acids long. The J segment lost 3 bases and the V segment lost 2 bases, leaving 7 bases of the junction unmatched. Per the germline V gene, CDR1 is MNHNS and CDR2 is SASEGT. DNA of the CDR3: TGTGCCAGCAGTGAACAGCCAGGGGGATATGGGGCCAACGTCCTGACTTTC. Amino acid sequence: CASSEQPGGYGANVLTF.

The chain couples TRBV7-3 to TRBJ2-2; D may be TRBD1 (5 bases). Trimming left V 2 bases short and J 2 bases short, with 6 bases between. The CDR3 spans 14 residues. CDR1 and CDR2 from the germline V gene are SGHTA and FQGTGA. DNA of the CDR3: TGTGCCAGCAGCTTACAGGGTAACACCGGGGAGCTGTTTTTT. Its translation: CASSLQGNTGELFF.

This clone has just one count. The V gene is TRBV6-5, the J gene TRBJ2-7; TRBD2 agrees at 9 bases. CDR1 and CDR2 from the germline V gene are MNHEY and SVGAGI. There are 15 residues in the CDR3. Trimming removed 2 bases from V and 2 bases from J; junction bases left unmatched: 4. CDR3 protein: CASSYKTSGPYEQYF. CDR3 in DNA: TGTGCCAGCAGTTACAAGACTAGCGGCCCCTACGAGCAGTACTTC.

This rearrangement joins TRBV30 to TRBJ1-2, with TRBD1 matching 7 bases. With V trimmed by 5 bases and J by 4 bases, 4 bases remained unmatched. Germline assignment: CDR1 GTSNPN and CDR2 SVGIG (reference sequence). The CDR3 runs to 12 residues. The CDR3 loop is CAWAGGGYGYTF. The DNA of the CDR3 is TGTGCCTGGGCAGGGGGTGGCTATGGCTACACCTTC.

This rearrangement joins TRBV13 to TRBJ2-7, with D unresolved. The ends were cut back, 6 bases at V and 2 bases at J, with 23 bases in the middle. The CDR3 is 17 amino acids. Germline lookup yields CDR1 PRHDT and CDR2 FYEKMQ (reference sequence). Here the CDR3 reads CASRQKIGKAVTYEQYF. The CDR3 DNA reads TGTGCCAGCAGGCAAAAGATTGGTAAGGCTGTCACCTACGAGCAGTACTTC. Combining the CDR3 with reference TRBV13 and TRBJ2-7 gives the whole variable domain AAGVIQSPRHLIKEKRETATLKCYPIPRHDTVYWYQQGPGQDPQFLISFYEKMQSDKGSIPDRFSAQQFSDYHSELNMSSLELGDSALYFCASRQKIGKAVTYEQYFGPGTRLTVT.

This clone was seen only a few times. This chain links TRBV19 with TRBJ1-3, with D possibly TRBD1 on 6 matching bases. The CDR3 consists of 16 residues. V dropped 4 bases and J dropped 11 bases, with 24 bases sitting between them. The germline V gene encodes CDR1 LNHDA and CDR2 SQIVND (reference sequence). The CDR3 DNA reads TGTGCCAGTAGTAAGGATGGACAGACAACTTACGGCGCCATATATTTT. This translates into CASSKDGQTTYGAIYF.

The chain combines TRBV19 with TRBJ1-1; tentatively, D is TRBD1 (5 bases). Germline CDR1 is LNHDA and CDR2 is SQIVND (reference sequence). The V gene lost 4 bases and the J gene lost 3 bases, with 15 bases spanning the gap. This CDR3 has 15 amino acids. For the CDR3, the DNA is TGTGCCAGTAGTACTCTGGGGGGGTCGGACACTGAAGCTTTCTTT. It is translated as CASSTLGGSDTEAFF.

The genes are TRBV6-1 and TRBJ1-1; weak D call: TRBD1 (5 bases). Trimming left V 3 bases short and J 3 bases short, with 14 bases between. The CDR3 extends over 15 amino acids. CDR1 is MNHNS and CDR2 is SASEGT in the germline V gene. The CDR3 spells CASSELPGRDTEAFF. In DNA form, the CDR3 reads TGTGCCAGCAGTGAGCTACCGGGACGCGACACTGAAGCTTTCTTT.

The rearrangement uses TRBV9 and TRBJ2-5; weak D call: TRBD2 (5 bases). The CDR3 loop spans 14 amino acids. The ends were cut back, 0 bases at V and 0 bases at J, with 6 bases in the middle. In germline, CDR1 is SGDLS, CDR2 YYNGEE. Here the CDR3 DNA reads TGTGCCAGCAGCGTAGACGGGGACCAAGAGACCCAGTACTTC. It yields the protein CASSVDGDQETQYF.

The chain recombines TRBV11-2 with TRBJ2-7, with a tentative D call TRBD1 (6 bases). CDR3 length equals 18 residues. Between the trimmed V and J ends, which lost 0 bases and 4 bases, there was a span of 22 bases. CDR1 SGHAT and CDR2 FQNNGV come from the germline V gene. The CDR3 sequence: CASSLDSIARTVKYEQYF. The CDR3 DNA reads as TGTGCCAGCAGCTTAGATAGTATAGCCAGGACAGTAAAATACGAGCAGTACTTC. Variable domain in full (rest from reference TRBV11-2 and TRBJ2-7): EAGVAQSPRYKIIEKRQSVAFWCNPISGHATLYWYQQILGQGPKLLIQFQNNGVVDDSQLPKDRFSAERLKGVDSTLKIQPAKLEDSAVYLCASSLDSIARTVKYEQYFGPGTRLTVT.

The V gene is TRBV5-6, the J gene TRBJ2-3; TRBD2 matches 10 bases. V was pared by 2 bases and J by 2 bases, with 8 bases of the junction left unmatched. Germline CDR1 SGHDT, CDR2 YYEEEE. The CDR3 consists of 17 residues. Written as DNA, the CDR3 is TGTGCCAGCAGCTTATTCCCGGGACTAGCGATCACAGATACGCAGTATTTT. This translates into CASSLFPGLAITDTQYF.

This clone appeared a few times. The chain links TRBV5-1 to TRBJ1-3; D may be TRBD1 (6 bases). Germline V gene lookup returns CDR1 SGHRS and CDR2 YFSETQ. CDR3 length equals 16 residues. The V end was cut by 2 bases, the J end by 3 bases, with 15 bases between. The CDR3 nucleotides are TGCGCCAGCAGCTTCTTCCCGGGGGCGGTTGGAAACACCATATATTTT. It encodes CASSFFPGAVGNTIYF.